This section outlines one T cell receptor beta chain sequence together with its context. No antigen is known for it. No much larger clonotype is one base removed from it; base qualities were not supplied. These data are taken from a study of technical replicates of blood from several donors (TCRdb year 2017). Libraries were prepared through the immunoSEQ multiplex PCR assay. This immuneACCESS table, as held by TCRdb, lists in-frame sequences with V and J called but not all clones. Of the missing ones, under half trace to an unresolved V gene in checked studies; the others have no known cause. Within this sample are under 80,000 clones, with roughly 96% of them counted one time only. The ten largest make up 0.21% of the sample. CDR1 and CDR2 (MDHEN, SYDVKM) derive from the germline V gene. V and J are trimmed by 5 bases and 6 bases, and the gene matches miss 4 bases of the junction. From cysteine to phenylalanine, the CDR3 is 14 amino acids long. Of the read, only the CDR3 DNA is kept; its 42 bases are in frame from base 1.

This receptor was identified in a human donor in good health. The rearranged segments are TRBV28 and TRBJ2-7, with TRBD2 identical over 13 junction bases. Sequencing was carried out using T cells isolated from PBMCs. CDR3 protein: CASSRTSGSPEQYF. The sequenced DNA: TGTGCCAGCAGTCGGACTAGCGGGAGCCCCGAGCAGTACTTC.